The clone carrying this T cell receptor beta chain was seen only once. This specimen belongs to a study of Ad26.COV2.S vaccination and SARS-CoV-2 variants. The treatment was: roughly 18 received Ad26.COV2.S at low or high dose, single or two shots; roughly five received placebo; per-sample allocation not given. Sampling took place 63 days after the first vaccine or placebo injection. Repertoires were generated with immunoSEQ multiplex PCR, while TCRdb's copy carries only in-frame clones and drops some. Seen here are about 680,000 clones, about 89% observed once, and the top ten hold approximately 1.5%. The sample here was peripheral blood, taken in a trial of Ad26.COV2.S vaccine versus placebo. The source of this sequence is a person between 18 and 65 years old who received the Ad26.COV2.S COVID-19 vaccine or a placebo.

Here the CDR3 reads CAWSRTLARNEQFF. CDR3 sequence (DNA): TGTGCCTGGAGTCGGACCTTAGCCCGTAATGAGCAGTTCTTC. The chain combines TRBV30 with TRBJ2-1; no clear D. This CDR3 is 14 amino acids long. The V gene's germline CDR1 is GTSNPN and CDR2 SVGIG (reference sequence). Trimming took 2 bases from V and 7 from J, leaving 15 bases between them.